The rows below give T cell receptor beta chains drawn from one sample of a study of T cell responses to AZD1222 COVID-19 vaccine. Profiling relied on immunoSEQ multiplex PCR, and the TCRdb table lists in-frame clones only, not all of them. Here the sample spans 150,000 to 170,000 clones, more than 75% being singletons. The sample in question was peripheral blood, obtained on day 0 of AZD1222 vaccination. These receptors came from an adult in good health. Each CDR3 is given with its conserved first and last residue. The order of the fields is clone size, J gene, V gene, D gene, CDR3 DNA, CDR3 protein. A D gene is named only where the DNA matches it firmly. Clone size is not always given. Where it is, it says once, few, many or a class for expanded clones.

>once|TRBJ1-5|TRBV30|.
TGTGCCTGGGCCGGGGGGGGCAATCAGCCCCAGCATTTT
CAWAGGGNQPQHF
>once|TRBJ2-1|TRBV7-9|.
TGTGCCAGCAGCGAGACTAGAGCTCAATACAATGAGCAGTTCTTC
CASSETRAQYNEQFF
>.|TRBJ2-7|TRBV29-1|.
TGCAGCGTTGAAGAGTCTGCCCCGGGAACCTACGAGCAGTACTTC
CSVEESAPGTYEQYF
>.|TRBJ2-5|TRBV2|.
TGTGCCAGCACCCGACCTTGGGGGACCCTTGGGGAGACCCAGTACTTC
CASTRPWGTLGETQYF
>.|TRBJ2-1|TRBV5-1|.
TGCGCCAGCAGCCCCGGGGGCGGATACAATGAGCAGTTCTTC
CASSPGGGYNEQFF
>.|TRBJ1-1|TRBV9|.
TGTGCCAGCAGCGTAGCGGCAGCGGGCACTGAAGCTTTCTTT
CASSVAAAGTEAFF
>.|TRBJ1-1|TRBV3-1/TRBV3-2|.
TGTGCCAGCAGCTGGGACCCACAACGGGAAGCTTTCTTT
CASSWDPQREAFF
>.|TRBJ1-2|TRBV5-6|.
TGTGCCAGCAGTCGGGGACTGGGCAACTATGGCTACACCTTC
CASSRGLGNYGYTF
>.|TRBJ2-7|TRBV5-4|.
TGTGCCAGCAGTCACCAAGCATGGGGGAATCCCTACGAGCAGTACTTC
CASSHQAWGNPYEQYF
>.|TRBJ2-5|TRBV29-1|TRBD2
TGCAGCGTTGAAGGGCGGGGAGGGCAAGAGACCCAGTACTTC
CSVEGRGGQETQYF
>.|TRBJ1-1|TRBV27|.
TGTGCCAGCAGTTTAATGGGAAGAAACACTGAAGCTTTCTTT
CASSLMGRNTEAFF
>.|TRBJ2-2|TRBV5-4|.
TGTGCCAGCAGCCCCCCATTGCGGGGCCTCACCGGGGAGCTGTTTTTT
CASSPPLRGLTGELFF
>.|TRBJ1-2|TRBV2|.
TGTGCCACCCACCGGGACGCAGCAAGAGGGGGCTACACCTTC
CATHRDAARGGYTF
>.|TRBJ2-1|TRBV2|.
TGTGCCAGCAGTGAATGGGCGGGACTTCACAATGAGCAGTTCTTC
CASSEWAGLHNEQFF
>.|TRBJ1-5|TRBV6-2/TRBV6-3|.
TGTGCCAGCACCCCCGGGGGAGCGGGCAATCAGCCCCAGCATTTT
CASTPGGAGNQPQHF
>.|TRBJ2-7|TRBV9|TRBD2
TGTGCCAGCAGCCGCACCGACCGGACTAGCGGGAGTAACTACGAGCAGTACTTC
CASSRTDRTSGSNYEQYF
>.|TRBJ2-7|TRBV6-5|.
TGTGCCAGCAGTAAGGGTCAGGTGGGCGAGCAGTACTTC
CASSKGQVGEQYF
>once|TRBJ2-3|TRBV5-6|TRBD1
TGTGCCAGCAGCCGAGGGGACAGGGACACAGATACGCAGTATTTT
CASSRGDRDTDTQYF
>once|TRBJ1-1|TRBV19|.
TGTGCCAGTAGTATAGGGTCCCCGGGGACTGAAGCTTTCTTT
CASSIGSPGTEAFF
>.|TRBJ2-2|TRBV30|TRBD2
TGTGCCTGGAGTATTTTAAGCGGGGCCGGGGAGCTGTTTTTT
CAWSILSGAGELFF
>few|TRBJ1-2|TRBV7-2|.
TGTGCCAGCAGCTTTAGCATTGGAAGGGAAGGGGGCTACACCTTC
CASSFSIGREGGYTF
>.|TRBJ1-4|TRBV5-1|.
TGCGCCAGCAGCTCCCAGGGCACTAATGAAAAACTGTTTTTT
CASSSQGTNEKLFF
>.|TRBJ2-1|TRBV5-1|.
TGCGCCAGCAGCTTGGTTGCCGACAATGAGCAGTTCTTC
CASSLVADNEQFF
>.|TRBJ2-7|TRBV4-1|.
TGCGCCAGCAGCCAAGCCCCAGGGAGAGGGAGTTACGAGCAGTACTTC
CASSQAPGRGSYEQYF
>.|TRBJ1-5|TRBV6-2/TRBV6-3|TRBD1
TGTGCCAGCAGTTGGGGACAGGGGGCCGGCAATCAGCCCCAGCATTTT
CASSWGQGAGNQPQHF
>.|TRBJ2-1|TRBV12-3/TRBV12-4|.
TGTGCCAGCACCCTGGGACGGCGGGAGCAGTTCTTC
CASTLGRREQFF
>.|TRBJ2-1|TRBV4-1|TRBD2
TGCGCCAGCCATGCGGGAGGGCTTTTCTACAATGAGCAGTTCTTC
CASHAGGLFYNEQFF
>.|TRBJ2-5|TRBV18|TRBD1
TGTGCCAGCTCACCCTTGGGACAGGGGGAGAGACAAGAGACCCAGTACTTC
CASSPLGQGERQETQYF
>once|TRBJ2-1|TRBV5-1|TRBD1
TGCGCCAGCAGCCTGGGACAGGGATGGGACAATGAGCAGTTCTTC
CASSLGQGWDNEQFF
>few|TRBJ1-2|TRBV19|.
TGTGCCAGTAGCCCGAGTCAGGGTAGCCCGGTAAAAAGTGGCTACACCTTC
CASSPSQGSPVKSGYTF
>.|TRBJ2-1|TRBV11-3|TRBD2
TGTGCCAGCAGCTTAGACCCGACTAGCGGGACTTACAATGAGCAGTTCTTC
CASSLDPTSGTYNEQFF
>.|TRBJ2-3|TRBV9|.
TGTGCCAGCAGCATCTTGGGGCAGCCACGCACAGATACGCAGTATTTT
CASSILGQPRTDTQYF
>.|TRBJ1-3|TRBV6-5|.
TGTGCCAGCACCGGAGAGACGCTCGGTGGAAACACCATATATTTT
CASTGETLGGNTIYF
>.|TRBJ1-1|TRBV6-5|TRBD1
TGTGCCAGCAGCACGACAGGGTCCGCCACTGAAGCTTTCTTT
CASSTTGSATEAFF
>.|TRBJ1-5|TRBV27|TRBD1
TGTGCCAGCAGTTTATACGGGACAGTGAATCAGCCCCAGCATTTT
CASSLYGTVNQPQHF
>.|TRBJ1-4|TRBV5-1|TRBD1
TGCGCCAGCAGCTTATGGGACAGGGGAGATGAAAAACTGTTTTTT
CASSLWDRGDEKLFF
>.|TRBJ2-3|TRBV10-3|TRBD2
TGTGCCATCAGTCCCCGGATTAGCGGGGAGGCGGATACGCAGTATTTT
CAISPRISGEADTQYF
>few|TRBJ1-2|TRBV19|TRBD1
TGTGCCAGTAGCGGTTTATGGGACAGAAACTATGGCTACACCTTC
CASSGLWDRNYGYTF
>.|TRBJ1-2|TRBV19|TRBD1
TGTGCCAGTAGTTCTGAACGCGGGCGACAGGGCCCTGGCGGCTACACCTTC
CASSSERGRQGPGGYTF
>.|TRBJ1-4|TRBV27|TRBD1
TGTGCCAGCAGTTTAGGGACAGGGGGCGCGGGGGAAAAACTGTTTTTT
CASSLGTGGAGEKLFF
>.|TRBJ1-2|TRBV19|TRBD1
TGTGCCAGTAGTACTGGACAGGCCTATGGCTACACCTTC
CASSTGQAYGYTF
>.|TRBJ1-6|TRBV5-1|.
TGCGCCAGCAGCTTGGATGGGGGGAGTTCACCCCTCCACTTT
CASSLDGGSSPLHF
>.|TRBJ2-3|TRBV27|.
TGTGCCAGCAGTTTATACCTCAACCGGATCACAGATACGCAGTATTTT
CASSLYLNRITDTQYF
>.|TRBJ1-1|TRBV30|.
TGTGCCTGGAGTGTGTCCAGGGCGAACACTGAAGCTTTCTTT
CAWSVSRANTEAFF
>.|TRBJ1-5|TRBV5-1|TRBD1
TGCGCCAGCAGCCTGGATCCTCCGGGACAGGGTGATCAGCCCCAGCATTTT
CASSLDPPGQGDQPQHF
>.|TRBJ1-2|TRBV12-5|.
TGTGCTAGTGCAGGCGGCCAGGGGCCCTATGGCTACACCTTC
CASAGGQGPYGYTF
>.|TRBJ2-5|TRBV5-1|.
TGCGCCAGCAGCTTTATAAGGCCCCGGGACCTACGGAAAGAGACCCAGTACTTC
CASSFIRPRDLRKETQYF
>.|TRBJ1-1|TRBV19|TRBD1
TGTGCCAGTAGCCGAACAGGGGGGTTGACTGAAGCTTTCTTT
CASSRTGGLTEAFF
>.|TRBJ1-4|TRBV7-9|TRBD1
TGTGCCAGCAGCTTTTCAGGGGGCATTAATGAAAAACTGTTTTTT
CASSFSGGINEKLFF
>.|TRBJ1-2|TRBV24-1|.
TGTGCCACCAGTAAAAGTGGGACGGCTGGCTACACCTTC
CATSKSGTAGYTF
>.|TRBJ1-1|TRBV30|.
TGTGCCTGGAGATTCAAAGACACTGAAGCTTTCTTT
CAWRFKDTEAFF
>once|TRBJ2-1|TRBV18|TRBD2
TGTGCCAGCTCACCACCGTATGGCGGGGGGGCCGGCAATGAGCAGTTCTTC
CASSPPYGGGAGNEQFF
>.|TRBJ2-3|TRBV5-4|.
TGTGCCAGCAGATTTGGCAGTTCCCTGGGAGATACGCAGTATTTT
CASRFGSSLGDTQYF